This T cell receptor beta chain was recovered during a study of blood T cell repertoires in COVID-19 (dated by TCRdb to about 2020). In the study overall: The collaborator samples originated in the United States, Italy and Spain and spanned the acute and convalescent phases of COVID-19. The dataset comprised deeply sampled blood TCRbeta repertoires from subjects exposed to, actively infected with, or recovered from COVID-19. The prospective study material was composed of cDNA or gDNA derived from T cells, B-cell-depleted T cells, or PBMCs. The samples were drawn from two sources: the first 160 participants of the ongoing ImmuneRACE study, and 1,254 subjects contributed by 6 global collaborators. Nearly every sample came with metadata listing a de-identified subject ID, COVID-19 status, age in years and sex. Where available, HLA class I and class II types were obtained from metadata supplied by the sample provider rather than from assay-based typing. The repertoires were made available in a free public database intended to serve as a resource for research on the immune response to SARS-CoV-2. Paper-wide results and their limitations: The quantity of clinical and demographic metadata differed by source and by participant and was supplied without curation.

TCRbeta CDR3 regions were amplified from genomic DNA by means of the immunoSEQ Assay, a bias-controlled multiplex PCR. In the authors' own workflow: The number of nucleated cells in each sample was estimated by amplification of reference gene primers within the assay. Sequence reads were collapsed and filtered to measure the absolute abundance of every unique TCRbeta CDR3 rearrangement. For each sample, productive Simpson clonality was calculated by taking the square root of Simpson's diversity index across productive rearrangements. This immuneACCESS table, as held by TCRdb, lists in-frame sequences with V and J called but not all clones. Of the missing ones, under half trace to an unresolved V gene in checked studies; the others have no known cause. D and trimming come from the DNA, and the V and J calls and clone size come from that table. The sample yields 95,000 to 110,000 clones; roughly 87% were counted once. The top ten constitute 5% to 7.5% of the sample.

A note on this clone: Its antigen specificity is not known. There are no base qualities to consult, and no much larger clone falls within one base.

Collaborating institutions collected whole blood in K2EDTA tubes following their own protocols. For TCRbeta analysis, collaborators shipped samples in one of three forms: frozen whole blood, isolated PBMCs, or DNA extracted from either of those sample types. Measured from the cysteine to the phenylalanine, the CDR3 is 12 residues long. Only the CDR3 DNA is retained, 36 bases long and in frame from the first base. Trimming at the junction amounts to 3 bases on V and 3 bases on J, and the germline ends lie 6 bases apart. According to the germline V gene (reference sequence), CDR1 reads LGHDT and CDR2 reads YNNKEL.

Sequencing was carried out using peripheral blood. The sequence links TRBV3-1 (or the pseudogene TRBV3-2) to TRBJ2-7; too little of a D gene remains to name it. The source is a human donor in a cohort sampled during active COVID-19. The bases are TGTGCCAGCAGCCAGTCCCACTACGAGCAGTACTTC. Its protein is CASSQSHYEQYF.